This TCR beta chain appears in the sequencing data of a study of CD8 T cells in ankylosing spondylitis. This clonotype was seen repeatedly, ten times or more. The antigen remains undetermined. Researchers built TCR beta libraries using quantitative 5'-RACE with molecular barcodes. TCRdb reprocessed the 5' RACE reads via MiXCR and lists one record per CDR3 protein. The table lists some 40,000 distinct CDR3 sequences, roughly 3% of them singletons. Germline lookup yields CDR1 SGDLS and CDR2 YYNGEE. Trimming removed 0 bases from V and 5 bases from J; junction bases left unmatched: 8. The CDR3 extends over 16 amino acids. Study-level points and caveats: Earlier authors reported some of these motif variants in reactive arthritis synovial fluid and blood. The clones that were linked to disease were reported to be significantly enriched in matched synovial fluid samples from ankylosing spondylitis patients.

The source of this sequence is a male donor with ankylosing spondylitis or in good health (not recorded which). This rearrangement joins TRBV9 to TRBJ2-5; 9 nucleotides match TRBD1. Sample: blood, either unsorted or a sorted T cell fraction (not recorded which). The CDR3 sequence: CASSVAPGQGYETQYF. CDR3 DNA sequence: TGTGCCAGCAGCGTAGCGCCGGGACAGGGTTACGAGACCCAGTACTTC. The full variable domain, in which reference TRBV9 and TRBJ2-5 provide the parts outside the CDR3, is DSGVTQTPKHLITATGQRVTLRCSPRSGDLSVYWYQQSLDQGLQFLIQYYNGEERAKGNILERFSAQQFPDLHSELNLSSLELGDSALYFCASSVAPGQGYETQYFGPGTRLLVL.